The 25 T cell receptor beta chains presented below share a single source sample, sequenced in a study of blood T cells in healthy people across ages. It was with a sample-barcoded 5' primer and a J-beta primer mix that a second PCR of about 6 to 12 cycles was run. TCRdb analysed the 5' RACE reads with MiXCR anew, one entry per CDR3 protein. The data show approximately 2,000,000 distinct CDR3 sequences, about two fifths seen once. Sequencing was performed on blood. The receptor source for this set is a human donor in good health.

This clonotype was seen a few times. V usage is TRBV5-1 and J usage is TRBJ2-1, with a possible D match to TRBD1 (5 bases). This CDR3 is built from 16 residues. Germline assignment: CDR1 SGHRS and CDR2 YFSETQ. With 4 bases removed from V and 2 bases from J, the gap between germline ends came to 16 bases. This CDR3 reads CASSPTGSRAYNEQFF. The DNA for the CDR3 is TGCGCCAGCAGCCCGACCGGGTCCAGGGCCTACAATGAGCAGTTCTTC.

This clonotype showed up just a few times. This rearrangement joins TRBV5-1 to TRBJ1-2, with 8 bases identical to TRBD1. The V gene end was trimmed by 0 bases and the J gene end by 0 bases; junction bases not matched to a gene: 10. This CDR3 is 18 amino acids long. CDR1 and CDR2 from the germline V gene are SGHRS and YFSETQ. In DNA form, the CDR3 reads TGCGCCAGCAGCTTGGCCGGGACAGGAAAAAGAGCTAACTATGGCTACACCTTC. Protein product: CASSLAGTGKRANYGYTF.

Worth noting for this clonotype: At one boundary the junction diverges from the germline segment, which might be a read error. The V call is TRBV25-1, the J call TRBJ2-4; no firm D call. This CDR3 is 8 amino acids long. In germline, CDR1 is MGHDK, CDR2 SYGVNS. DNA of the CDR3: TGTACCAGCGTTCGGCAGTACTTC. It yields the protein CTSVRQYF.

V is TRBV12-3 or TRBV12-4 and J is TRBJ1-2; no reliable D call. This CDR3 has 15 amino acids. The ends were cut back, 4 bases at V and 2 bases at J, with 14 bases in the middle. In DNA form, the CDR3 reads TGTGCCAGCAGTTCAAACCCCCGACTGAACTATGGCTACACCTTC. Its translation: CASSSNPRLNYGYTF.

This chain connects TRBV10-3 to TRBJ2-3; D is unresolved. Deletions cut 3 bases from V and 0 bases from J, with 10 bases between. CDR3 length: 15 residues. Germline CDR1 ENHRY, CDR2 SYGVKD. The CDR3 DNA follows: TGTGCCATCAGTGAAGCAGGCCCTAGCACAGATACGCAGTATTTT. Residues: CAISEAGPSTDTQYF.

The V call is TRBV6-6, the J call TRBJ1-2; 11 nucleotides match TRBD1. CDR1 MNHNY and CDR2 SVGAGI come from the germline V gene (reference sequence). This CDR3 spans 16 amino acids. Germline trimming cut 11 bases from V and 4 bases from J; bases unmatched to any gene: 15. CDR3 DNA: TGTGCCTCAGCCGTCCACCGGGACAGGGGGACCTATGGCTACACCTTC. Its protein is CASAVHRDRGTYGYTF.

This clonotype was counted between two and nine times. This may arise from a read error, as a much more abundant clone is one base away. The V gene is TRBV5-6, the J gene TRBJ2-5; D call uncertain. Near its end, the DNA agrees better with TRBJ2-7, so the J call may be wrong. The CDR3 consists of 12 residues. In germline, CDR1 is SGHDT, CDR2 YYEEEE. Here the CDR3 reads CASSLVRNEQYF. For the CDR3, the DNA is TGTGCCAGCAGCTTGGTACGGAACGAGCAGTACTTC.

This clonotype has a handful of counts. The rearrangement uses TRBV6-6 and TRBJ2-7; 9 bases map to TRBD2. This CDR3 is 16 amino acids long. J lost 0 bases, V lost 0 bases, and 3 bases had no gene match. Germline CDR1 and CDR2: MNHNY and SVGAGI (reference sequence). The CDR3 loop reads CASSYSGSGGSYEQYF. For the CDR3, the DNA is TGTGCCAGCAGTTACTCAGGTAGCGGGGGCTCCTACGAGCAGTACTTC.

This clonotype showed up just a few times. The V call is TRBV7-3, the J call TRBJ2-5; tentatively, D is TRBD1 or TRBD2 (5 bases each). This CDR3 spans 14 amino acids. Germline values: CDR1 SGHTA, CDR2 FQGTGA. The ends were cut back, 7 bases at V and 0 bases at J, with 12 bases in the middle. The CDR3 sequence is CASIPGTHQETQYF. The CDR3 bases are TGTGCCAGCATTCCCGGGACCCACCAAGAGACCCAGTACTTC.

The chain uses TRBV6-2 or TRBV6-3 and TRBJ2-4; D is unresolved. CDR3 length: 14 residues. V dropped 6 bases and J dropped 0 bases, with 9 bases sitting between them. CDR1 is MNHEY and CDR2 is SVGEGT in the germline V gene. The CDR3 DNA reads TGTGCCAGCAGAACTTCTCTAGCCAAAAACATTCAGTACTTC. This encodes CASRTSLAKNIQYF.

The V call is TRBV20-1, the J call TRBJ2-5; TRBD1 agrees at 7 bases. The J call could be wrong; TRBJ2-7 is a better fit for the DNA end. Germline CDR1 DFQATT, CDR2 SNEGSKA (reference sequence). The CDR3 has 16 amino acids. CDR3 DNA sequence: TGCAGTGCTAGTCAAGGTGACAGGGATATTCCCTACGAGCAGTACTTC. Protein product: CSASQGDRDIPYEQYF.

V gene TRBV7-9 combines with J gene TRBJ2-5; 7 nucleotides align to TRBD1. The tail of the sequence fits TRBJ2-7 better, so the J call may be wrong. The CDR3 runs 16 residues. Germline V CDR1 and CDR2: SEHNR, FQNEAQ (reference sequence). The chain's CDR3 is CASSPVYRGPRYEQYF. The CDR3 nucleotides read TGTGCCAGCAGCCCAGTTTACAGGGGACCCCGCTACGAGCAGTACTTC.

This clonotype came up a few times. The chain joins TRBV6-2 or TRBV6-3 to TRBJ2-7, with 7 nucleotides matching TRBD1. The CDR3 covers 12 residues. Trimming removed 6 bases from V and 6 bases from J; junction bases left unmatched: 5. The germline V gene has CDR1 MNHEY and CDR2 SVGEGT. The CDR3 here is CASSNDRAEQYF. DNA of the CDR3: TGTGCCAGCAGCAACGACAGGGCCGAGCAGTACTTC.

V gene TRBV10-3 combines with J gene TRBJ1-5; D is unclear. The V gene's germline CDR1 is ENHRY and CDR2 SYGVKD. The CDR3 has 14 amino acids. The V gene lost 1 base and the J gene lost 6 bases, with 10 bases spanning the gap. CDR3 amino acids: CAISELQGFQPQHF. CDR3 DNA sequence: TGTGCCATCAGTGAGTTGCAAGGGTTTCAGCCCCAGCATTTT.

This clonotype occurred once. The chain is built from TRBV29-1 and TRBJ2-5; no firm D call. CDR1 is SQVTM and CDR2 is ANQGSEA in the germline V gene. The CDR3 length is 12 residues. V was pared by 7 bases and J by 0 bases, with 9 bases between. The CDR3 coding sequence is TGCAGCGCCGTGTCGAACCAAGAGACCCAGTACTTC. It yields the protein CSAVSNQETQYF.

This clonotype was recorded a few times. The genes are TRBV6-2 or TRBV6-3 and TRBJ2-7; no firm D call. Germline values: CDR1 MNHEY, CDR2 SVGEGT. This CDR3 spans 13 amino acids. The V gene lost 6 bases and the J gene lost 1 base, with 10 bases spanning the gap. The CDR3 spells CASSPFTSYEQYF. DNA of the CDR3: TGTGCCAGCAGCCCGTTTACTTCCTACGAGCAGTACTTC.

The chain recombines TRBV10-3 with TRBJ2-7; 10 bases map to TRBD2. There are 18 residues in the CDR3. V gave up 2 bases and J gave up 1 base; unmatched junction bases: 11. Germline V lookup: CDR1 ENHRY, CDR2 SYGVKD. This CDR3 reads CAISETRPIAGGSYEQYF. CDR3 coding DNA: TGTGCCATCAGTGAGACGCGGCCAATAGCGGGGGGTTCCTACGAGCAGTACTTC.

This chain uses TRBV29-1 with TRBJ1-2; 8 bases align to TRBD1. V was clipped by 6 bases and J by 5 bases; unmatched bases: 5. The length of the CDR3 is 12 residues. CDR1 is SQVTM and CDR2 is ANQGSEA in the germline V gene. The DNA of the CDR3 is TGCAGCGTGGGACAGGTGGGGTATGGCTACACCTTC. Translated: CSVGQVGYGYTF.

This clonotype was seen only a few times. The chain couples TRBV4-3 to TRBJ2-3; 8 bases line up with TRBD2. The V gene end was trimmed by 1 base and the J gene end by 0 bases; junction bases not matched to a gene: 3. This CDR3 has 16 residues. Per the germline V gene, CDR1 is LGHNA and CDR2 is YSLEER. CDR3 DNA: TGCGCCAGCAGCCAAGGACTAGCGATAAGCACAGATACGCAGTATTTT. Translation gives CASSQGLAISTDTQYF.

This chain joins TRBV5-1 and TRBJ1-5, with a possible D match to TRBD1 (5 bases). V was clipped by 4 bases and J by 3 bases, with 11 bases between them. Germline CDR1 SGHRS, CDR2 YFSETQ. The CDR3 is made up of 14 amino acids. CDR3 residues: CASSHGGLNQPQHF. The CDR3 DNA reads as TGCGCCAGCAGCCACGGGGGACTCAATCAGCCCCAGCATTTT.

The sample holds many counts of this clonotype. This chain joins TRBV5-6 and TRBJ1-2; the match to TRBD1 covers 7 bases. CDR3 length equals 15 residues. The trim removed 5 bases at V and 8 bases at J, leaving 15 bases unmatched. Germline CDR1 is SGHDT and CDR2 is YYEEEE. CDR3 sequence reads: CASRRKDREFRGYTF. The CDR3 DNA reads as TGTGCCAGCAGGCGGAAAGACAGGGAGTTTAGAGGCTACACCTTC. Using reference TRBV5-6 and TRBJ1-2 for the parts outside the CDR3, the full variable domain is DAGVTQSPTHLIKTRGQQVTLRCSPKSGHDTVSWYQQALGQGPQFIFQYYEEEERQRGNFPDRFSGHQFPNYSSELNVNALLLGDSALYLCASRRKDREFRGYTFGSGTRLTVV.

The sample holds a few counts of this clonotype. The V call is TRBV10-3, the J call TRBJ1-2, with 7 bases aligning to TRBD1. The length of the CDR3 is 13 residues. Germline V gene data show CDR1 as ENHRY and CDR2 as SYGVKD. Losses at the gene ends were 4 bases for V and 6 bases for J; bases not matched to a gene: 5. The DNA of the CDR3 is TGTGCCATCAGTGTGTACAGGGGCGATGGCTACACCTTC. Translation gives CAISVYRGDGYTF.

This rearrangement joins TRBV2 to TRBJ2-5; 9 bases match TRBD2. The DNA matches TRBJ2-7 better at its end, which makes the J call doubtful. Per germline, CDR1 SNHLY and CDR2 FYNNEI. The CDR3 contains 15 residues. The CDR3 DNA is TGTGCCAGCAGTGAGTTCCTGGGCGGGGGGGACGAGCAGTACTTC. Its protein is CASSEFLGGGDEQYF.

The J gene is TRBJ2-3, the V gene TRBV6-4, with a tentative D call TRBD2 (7 bases). Trimming cost V 2 bases and J 6 bases, with 18 bases left between them. CDR1 MRHNA and CDR2 SNTAGT come from the germline V gene. The CDR3 runs to 16 residues. CDR3 residues: CASSDTPGGPPDTQYF. CDR3 DNA: TGTGCCAGCAGTGACACCCCGGGGGGCCCGCCCGATACGCAGTATTTT.

There are a few counts of this clonotype. The rearrangement uses TRBV2 and TRBJ2-1; possibly TRBD1 for D (6 bases). V lost 8 bases, J lost 4 bases, and 15 bases lay in between. The CDR3 has 14 amino acids. Germline V lookup: CDR1 SNHLY, CDR2 FYNNEI. CDR3 DNA sequence: TGTGCCAGCTATAACAGGGTGGGGTACAATGAGCAGTTCTTC. This translates into CASYNRVGYNEQFF.